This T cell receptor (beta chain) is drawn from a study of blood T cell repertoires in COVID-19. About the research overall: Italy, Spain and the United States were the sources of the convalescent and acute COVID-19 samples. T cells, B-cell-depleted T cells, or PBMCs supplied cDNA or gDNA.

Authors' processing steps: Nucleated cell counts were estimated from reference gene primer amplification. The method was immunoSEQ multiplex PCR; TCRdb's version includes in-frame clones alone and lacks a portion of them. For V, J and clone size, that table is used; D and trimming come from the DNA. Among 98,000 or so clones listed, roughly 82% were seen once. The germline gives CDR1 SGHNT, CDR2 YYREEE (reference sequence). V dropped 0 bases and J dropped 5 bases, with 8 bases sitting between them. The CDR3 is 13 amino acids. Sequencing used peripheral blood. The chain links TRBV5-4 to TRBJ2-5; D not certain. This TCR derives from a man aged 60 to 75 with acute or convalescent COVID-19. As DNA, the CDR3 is TGTGCCAGCAGCTTGGATGTCCGGGAGACCCAGTACTTC. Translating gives CASSLDVRETQYF.